This T cell receptor (beta chain) was captured by sequencing in a study of shared clonotypes between healthy human individuals. Findings of the study overall: Few donors limited the genetic and exposure-history diversity represented.

CDR1 is SEHNR, CDR2 FQNEAQ, per germline (reference sequence). The CDR3 covers 12 residues. Between the trimmed V and J ends, which lost 5 bases and 4 bases, there was a span of 9 bases. On this clone itself: What it recognizes is unknown. Other nucleotide sequences in the sample specify the same CDR3.

This table comes from immunoSEQ multiplex PCR, and its TCRdb copy is limited to in-frame clones, with some not included. Here the sample spans 650,000 to 800,000 clones, roughly nine tenths being singletons. Naive CD8 isolation took CD45RO-negative cells positively selected for CCR7 and excluded terminally differentiated effector memory CD45RA+ cells. Healthy adults negative for HIV, lacking recent acute infections or vaccinations, served as donors. Every donor, a Caucasian adult, lived in Nashville, Tennessee. The sequenced material came from naive CD8+ T cells sorted from blood. The chain employs TRBV7-9 and TRBJ2-7; D gene uncertain. This TCR came from a man aged 25 to 40 in good health. CDR3 in amino acids: CASSPPGYEQYF. The CDR3 DNA reads as TGTGCCAGCAGCCCACCGGGTTACGAGCAGTACTTC.